The 14 T cell receptor beta chains below all came from one sample that was sequenced in a study of cytotoxic CD8 clonotypes in ibrutinib-treated CLL. Generated by immunoSEQ multiplex PCR, the TCRdb table keeps only in-frame clones and is missing some. The sample lists roughly 330,000 clones, about 61% occurring once. Specimen: PBMCs, collected after 36 months of ibrutinib treatment. The source of these receptors is a human donor with chronic lymphocytic leukemia.

V gene TRBV2 combines with J gene TRBJ2-5; 11 bases line up with TRBD1. This CDR3 is 18 amino acids long. Germline-derived CDR1 and CDR2 are SNHLY and FYNNEI. The ends lost 4 bases at V and 1 base at J; junction bases unmatched: 11. The CDR3: CASSGDRGWRRPQETQYF. The CDR3 nucleotides are TGTGCCAGCAGTGGGGACAGGGGGTGGCGACGGCCCCAAGAGACCCAGTACTTC.

The V and J genes are TRBV6-1 and TRBJ1-2, with D perhaps TRBD1 (5 bases). V lost 8 bases and J lost 6, with 13 bases in between. Germline CDR1 is MNHNS and CDR2 is SASEGT. The CDR3 covers 12 residues. In DNA form, the CDR3 reads TGTGCCAGCCTCCAGGGCTTTAATGGCTACACCTTC. This translates into CASLQGFNGYTF.

CDR3 protein: CASSLEGYGYTF. In DNA, the CDR3 is TGCGCCAGCAGCCTGGAGGGCTATGGCTACACCTTC. The genes are TRBV4-3 and TRBJ1-2; D remains unclear. The length of the CDR3 is 12 residues. The V and J ends lost 4 bases and 4 bases respectively, with 7 bases between them. The germline V gene has CDR1 LGHNA and CDR2 YSLEER.

V usage is TRBV28 and J usage is TRBJ2-7; 8 bases line up with TRBD1. Trimming at V came to 3 bases and at J to 7 bases, leaving 11 bases not matched to a gene. CDR1 is MDHEN, CDR2 SYDVKM, per germline. CDR3 size: 15 residues. The CDR3 DNA reads TGTGCCAGCAGTTTCCCACGCAGGGGGCTCGGAGAGCAGTACTTC. The encoded protein is CASSFPRRGLGEQYF.

The V and J genes are TRBV9 and TRBJ2-5; 9 bases are a match to TRBD2. Germline V gene lookup returns CDR1 SGDLS and CDR2 YYNGEE. This CDR3 spans 16 amino acids. The junction had 7 bases not matched to a gene; V was cut back by 4 bases and J by 0 bases. The CDR3 DNA reads TGTGCCAGCAGCCCCCTGGCGGGGGGGTACCAAGAGACCCAGTACTTC. Its translation: CASSPLAGGYQETQYF.

The chain links TRBV18 to TRBJ2-5, with D possibly TRBD1 on 6 matching bases. Trimming cost V 5 bases and J 3 bases, with 10 bases left between them. The CDR3 is 13 residues long. Germline V gene data show CDR1 as KGHSH and CDR2 as LQKENI. Written as DNA, the CDR3 is TGTGCCAGCTCAGTCAGGGGTGAAGAGACCCAGTACTTC. It is translated as CASSVRGEETQYF.

J is TRBJ2-6 and V is TRBV2; D perhaps matches TRBD1 (5 bases). Per the germline V gene, CDR1 is SNHLY and CDR2 is FYNNEI. Trimming shortened V by 3 bases and J by 4 bases, and 13 bases separated the two germline ends. The CDR3 runs to 16 residues. CDR3 in amino acids: CASSEAGLTGANVLTF. Here the CDR3 DNA reads TGTGCCAGCAGTGAGGCAGGGTTAACGGGGGCCAACGTCCTGACTTTC.

This chain links TRBV27 with TRBJ2-5; the D gene could be TRBD1 or TRBD2 (5 bases each). The CDR3 consists of 15 residues. Between the trimmed V and J ends, which lost 0 bases and 2 bases, there was a span of 10 bases. CDR1 and CDR2 (germline): MNHEY, SMNVEV (reference sequence). The CDR3 nucleotides read TGTGCCAGCAGTTTATCGCAGGGACGTCAAGAGACCCAGTACTTC. Its translation: CASSLSQGRQETQYF.

This clone was picked up a small number of times. This rearrangement joins TRBV5-1 to TRBJ2-2; the D gene is possibly TRBD1 (6 bases). Looked up from germline, CDR1 is SGHRS and CDR2 is YFSETQ. With 0 bases removed from V and 4 bases from J, the gap between germline ends came to 10 bases. CDR3 size: 15 residues. The CDR3 sequence is CASSLGTAFTGELFF. The CDR3 coding sequence is TGCGCCAGCAGCTTGGGGACAGCTTTCACCGGGGAGCTGTTTTTT. The full variable domain, completed using reference TRBV5-1 and TRBJ2-2, is KAGVTQTPRYLIKTRGQQVTLSCSPISGHRSVSWYQQTPGQGLQFLFEYFSETQRNKGNFPGRFSGRQFSNSRSEMNVSTLELGDSALYLCASSLGTAFTGELFFGEGSRLTVL.

The chain carries TRBV27 and TRBJ2-1; 13 bases are a match to TRBD2. This CDR3 region has 16 residues. Unmatched junction bases numbered 9, after V lost 4 bases and J lost 9 bases. Germline CDR1 reads MNHEY; CDR2 reads SMNVEV (reference sequence). The CDR3 protein is CASSSLTSGGGSEQFF. CDR3 coding DNA: TGTGCCAGCAGTTCCCTAACTAGCGGGGGGGGAAGTGAGCAGTTCTTC.

This clone has just one count. The V gene is TRBV9, the J gene TRBJ2-7; tentatively, D is TRBD1 or TRBD2 (5 bases each). The CDR3 has 15 residues. Germline V gene data show CDR1 as SGDLS and CDR2 as YYNGEE. Between the trimmed V and J ends, which lost 0 bases and 2 bases, there was a span of 12 bases. CDR3 residues: CASSVGDQGAYEQYF. CDR3 nucleotides: TGTGCCAGCAGCGTAGGTGATCAGGGAGCCTACGAGCAGTACTTC.

This clone turned up a few times. The rearrangement links TRBV6-6 to TRBJ1-5, with TRBD1 identical over 10 bases. This CDR3 is 14 amino acids long. Germline CDR1 MNHNY, CDR2 SVGAGI (reference sequence). J was trimmed by 7 bases and V by 6 bases; bases with no gene match: 6. CDR3 region: CASSRTGGGQPQHF. The CDR3 bases are TGTGCCAGCAGCCGGACAGGGGGAGGGCAGCCCCAGCATTTT.

This clone has more than one count but fewer than ten. This chain links TRBV7-3 with TRBJ2-1, with unresolved D. CDR1 is SGHTA and CDR2 is FQGTGA in the germline V gene. Trimming stripped 4 bases from V and 8 bases from J, with 9 bases between. The CDR3 has 12 amino acids. This CDR3 reads CASSSNPDEQFF. For the CDR3, the DNA is TGTGCCAGCAGCTCCAACCCCGATGAGCAGTTCTTC.

The chain employs TRBV5-1 and TRBJ2-3; 9 bases map to TRBD2. With 1 base clipped from V and 0 bases from J, the junction kept 3 bases outside the gene matches. Per germline, CDR1 SGHRS and CDR2 YFSETQ. This CDR3 has 16 residues. CDR3 protein: CASSLRLAGSTDTQYF. The CDR3 nucleotides are TGCGCCAGCAGCTTGAGGCTAGCGGGGAGCACAGATACGCAGTATTTT.